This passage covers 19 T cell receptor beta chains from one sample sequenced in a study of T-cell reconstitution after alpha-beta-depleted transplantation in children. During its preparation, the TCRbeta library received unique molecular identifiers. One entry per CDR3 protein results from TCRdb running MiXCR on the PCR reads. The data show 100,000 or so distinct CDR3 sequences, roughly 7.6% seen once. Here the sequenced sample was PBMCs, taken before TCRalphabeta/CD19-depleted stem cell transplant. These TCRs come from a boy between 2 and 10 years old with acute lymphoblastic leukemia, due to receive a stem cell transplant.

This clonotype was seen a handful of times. CDR3: CASSLTHSPLHF. In DNA, the CDR3 is TGTGCCAGCAGCTTAACCCACTCCCCCCTCCACTTT. J is TRBJ1-6 and V is TRBV7-2, with no clear D. V was cut by 2 bases and J by 13 bases, with 9 bases left in between. This CDR3 is built from 12 residues. Germline assignment: CDR1 SGHTA and CDR2 FQGNSA.

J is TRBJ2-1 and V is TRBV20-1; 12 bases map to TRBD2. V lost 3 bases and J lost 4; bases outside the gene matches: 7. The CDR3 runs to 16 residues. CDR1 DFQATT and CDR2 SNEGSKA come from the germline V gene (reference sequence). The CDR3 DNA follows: TGCAGTGCTAGGGTGACTAGCGGGGGATTTTACAATGAGCAGTTCTTC. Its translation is CSARVTSGGFYNEQFF.

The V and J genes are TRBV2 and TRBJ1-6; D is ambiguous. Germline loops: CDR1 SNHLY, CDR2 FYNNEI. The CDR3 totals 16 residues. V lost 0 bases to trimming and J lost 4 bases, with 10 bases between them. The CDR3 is CASSEALPGYNSPLHF. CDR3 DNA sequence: TGTGCCAGCAGTGAAGCGCTTCCGGGATATAATTCACCCCTCCACTTT.

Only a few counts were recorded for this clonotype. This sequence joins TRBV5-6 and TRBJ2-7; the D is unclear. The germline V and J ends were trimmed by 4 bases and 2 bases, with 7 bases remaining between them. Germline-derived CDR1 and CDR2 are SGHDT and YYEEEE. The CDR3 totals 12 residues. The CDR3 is CASSQRTYEQYF. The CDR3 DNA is TGTGCCAGCAGCCAACGTACCTACGAGCAGTACTTC.

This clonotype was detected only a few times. CDR3 in amino acids: CASSFRTLTVGSYSNQPQHF. CDR3 DNA: TGTGCCAGCAGTTTCCGGACACTCACGGTGGGGTCTTATAGCAATCAGCCCCAGCATTTT. The chain combines TRBV28 with TRBJ1-5; weak D call: TRBD1 (5 bases). The germline V gene has CDR1 MDHEN and CDR2 SYDVKM. The CDR3 extends over 20 amino acids. V was pared by 3 bases and J by 0 bases, with 24 bases between.

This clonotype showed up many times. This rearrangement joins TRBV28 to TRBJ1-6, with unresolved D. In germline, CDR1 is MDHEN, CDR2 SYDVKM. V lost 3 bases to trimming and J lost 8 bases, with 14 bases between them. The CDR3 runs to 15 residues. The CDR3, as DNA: TGTGCCAGCAGTTTCCGTCTAACTCGGGATTCACCCCTCCACTTT. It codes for CASSFRLTRDSPLHF.

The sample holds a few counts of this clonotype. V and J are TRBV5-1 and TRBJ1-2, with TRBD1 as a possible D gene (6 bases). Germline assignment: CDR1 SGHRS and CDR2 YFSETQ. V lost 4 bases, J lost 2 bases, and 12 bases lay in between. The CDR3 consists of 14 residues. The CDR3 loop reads CASSKGGQNYGYTF. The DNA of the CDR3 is TGCGCCAGCAGCAAAGGGGGGCAGAACTATGGCTACACCTTC.

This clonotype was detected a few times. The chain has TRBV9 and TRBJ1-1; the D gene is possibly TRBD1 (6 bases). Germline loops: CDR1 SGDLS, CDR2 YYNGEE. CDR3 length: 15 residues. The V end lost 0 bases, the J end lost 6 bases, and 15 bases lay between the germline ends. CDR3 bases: TGTGCCAGCAGCGTAGGTAGCAGGGGAGGGGCTGAAGCTTTCTTT. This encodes CASSVGSRGGAEAFF.

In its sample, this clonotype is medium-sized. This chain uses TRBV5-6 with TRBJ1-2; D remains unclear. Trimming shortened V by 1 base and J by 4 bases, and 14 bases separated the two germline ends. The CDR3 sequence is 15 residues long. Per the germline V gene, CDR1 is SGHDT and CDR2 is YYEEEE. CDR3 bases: TGTGCCAGCAGCTTGAACAGCCTCCGTGGCTATGGCTACACCTTC. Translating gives CASSLNSLRGYGYTF.

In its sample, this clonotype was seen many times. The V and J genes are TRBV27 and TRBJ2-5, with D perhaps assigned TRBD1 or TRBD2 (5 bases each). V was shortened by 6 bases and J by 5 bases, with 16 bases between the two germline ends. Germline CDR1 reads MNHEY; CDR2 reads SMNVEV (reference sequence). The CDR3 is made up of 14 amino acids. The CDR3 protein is CASSRPGRRETQYF. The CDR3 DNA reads TGTGCCAGCAGCCGCCCGGGGCGTCGGGAGACCCAGTACTTC.

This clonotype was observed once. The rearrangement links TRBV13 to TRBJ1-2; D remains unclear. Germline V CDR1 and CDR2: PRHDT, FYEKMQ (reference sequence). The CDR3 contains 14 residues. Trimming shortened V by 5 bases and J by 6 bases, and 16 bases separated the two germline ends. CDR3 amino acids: CASSKDGPLHGYTF. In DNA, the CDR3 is TGTGCCAGCAGCAAAGACGGACCGCTCCATGGCTACACCTTC.

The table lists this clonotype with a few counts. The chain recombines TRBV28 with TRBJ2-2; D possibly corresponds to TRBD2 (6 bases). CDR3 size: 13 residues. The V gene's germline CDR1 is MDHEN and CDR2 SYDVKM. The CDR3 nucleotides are TGTGGGACCTCGGGAGTGAACACCGGGGAGCTGTTTTTT. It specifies CGTSGVNTGELFF.

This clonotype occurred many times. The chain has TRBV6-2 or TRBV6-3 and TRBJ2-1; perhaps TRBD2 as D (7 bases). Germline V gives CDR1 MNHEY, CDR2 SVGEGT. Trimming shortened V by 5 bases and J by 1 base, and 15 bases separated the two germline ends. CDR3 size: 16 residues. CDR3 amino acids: CASSQEGGASYNEQFF. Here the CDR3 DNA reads TGTGCCAGCAGTCAGGAGGGGGGGGCATCCTACAATGAGCAGTTCTTC.

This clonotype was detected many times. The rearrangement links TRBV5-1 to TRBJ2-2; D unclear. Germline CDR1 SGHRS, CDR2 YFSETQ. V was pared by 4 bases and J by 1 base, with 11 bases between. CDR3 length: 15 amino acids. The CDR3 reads CASSPDGMNTGELFF. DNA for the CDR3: TGCGCCAGCAGCCCCGACGGTATGAACACCGGGGAGCTGTTTTTT.

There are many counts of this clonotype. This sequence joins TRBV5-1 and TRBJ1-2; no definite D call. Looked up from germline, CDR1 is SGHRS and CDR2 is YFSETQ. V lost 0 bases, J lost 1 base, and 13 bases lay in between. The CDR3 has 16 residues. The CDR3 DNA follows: TGCGCCAGCAGCTTGGCGGGTCCGGGCATTAACTATGGCTACACCTTC. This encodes CASSLAGPGINYGYTF.

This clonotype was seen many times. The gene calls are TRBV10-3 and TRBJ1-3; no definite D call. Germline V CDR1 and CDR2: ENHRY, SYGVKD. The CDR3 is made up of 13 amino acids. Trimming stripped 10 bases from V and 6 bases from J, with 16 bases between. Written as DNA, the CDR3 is TGTGCCACCCGGGCCCCCGACGCAAACACCATATATTTT. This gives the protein CATRAPDANTIYF.

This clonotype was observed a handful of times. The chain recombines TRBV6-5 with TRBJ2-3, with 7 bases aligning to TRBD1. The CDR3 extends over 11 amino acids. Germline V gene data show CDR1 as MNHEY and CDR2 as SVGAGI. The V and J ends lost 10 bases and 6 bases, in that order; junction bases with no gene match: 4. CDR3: CATRGLDTQYF. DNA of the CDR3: TGTGCCACCAGGGGGTTGGATACGCAGTATTTT.

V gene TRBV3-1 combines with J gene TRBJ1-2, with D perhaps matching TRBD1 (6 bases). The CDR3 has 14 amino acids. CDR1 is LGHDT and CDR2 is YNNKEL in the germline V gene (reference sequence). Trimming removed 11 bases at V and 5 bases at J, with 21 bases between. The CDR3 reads CASTQGQHKYGYTF. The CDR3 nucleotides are TGTGCCTCCACCCAAGGACAGCACAAGTATGGCTACACCTTC.

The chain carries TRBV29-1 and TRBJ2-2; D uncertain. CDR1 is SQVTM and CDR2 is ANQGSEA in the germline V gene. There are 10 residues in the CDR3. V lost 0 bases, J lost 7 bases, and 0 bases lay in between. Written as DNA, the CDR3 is TGCAGCGTTGAAGACGGGGAGCTGTTTTTT. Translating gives CSVEDGELFF.